This T cell receptor beta chain originates from a study of CD8+ T cells in alopecia areata. Following RNA extraction, reverse transcription yielded cDNA that acted as the sequencing template. The method was immunoSEQ multiplex PCR; TCRdb's version includes in-frame clones alone and lacks a portion of them. The table lists about 140,000 clones, 70% to 90% of them singletons. The treatment here: oral pan-JAK inhibitor, 5-10 mg twice daily. Trimming took 4 bases from V and 0 from J, leaving 9 bases between them. CDR3 size: 14 residues. Per germline, CDR1 LNHDA and CDR2 SQIVND (reference sequence). Sequencing was performed on CD8+ T cells sorted from blood, taken at week 4, from a patient treated with tofacitinib. The clonotype originates from a human donor with alopecia areata. The chain uses TRBV19 and TRBJ1-2; D ambiguous. The CDR3 here is CASSRDGANYGYTF. CDR3 coding DNA: TGTGCCAGTAGTAGAGACGGAGCTAACTATGGCTACACCTTC.